The rows below give T cell receptor beta chains drawn from one sample of a study of blood T cell repertoires in COVID-19. Profiled with immunoSEQ multiplex PCR; TCRdb holds only in-frame clones, not every one. This sample has a few hundred thousand clones; about 85% occur once, and the top ten carry around 7.9%. Sequencing was performed on PBMCs or T cells enriched from blood (not recorded which). These TCRs come from a woman between 55 and 75 years old who had recovered from COVID-19. Each CDR3 is given with its conserved first and last residue. The D gene is left open where the match is weak. Clone size appears in some rows only: once, few, many, or a class for an expanded clone.

J gene: TRBJ2-1; V gene: TRBV18; clone size: .; D gene: .; CDR3 protein: CASSPFPPVSYNEQFF; CDR3 DNA: TGTGCCAGCTCACCGTTTCCTCCAGTCTCCTACAATGAGCAGTTCTTC
J gene: TRBJ2-2; V gene: TRBV6-5; clone size: .; D gene: .; CDR3 protein: CASSYVSPGELFF; CDR3 DNA: TGTGCCAGCAGTTACGTCAGTCCCGGGGAGCTGTTTTTT
J gene: TRBJ2-3; V gene: TRBV2; clone size: .; D gene: TRBD1; CDR3 protein: CASSGRTGADTQYF; CDR3 DNA: TGTGCCAGCAGTGGTCGGACAGGGGCAGATACGCAGTATTTT
J gene: TRBJ2-1; V gene: TRBV7-9; clone size: .; D gene: TRBD1; CDR3 protein: CASSSTGQGNYNEQFF; CDR3 DNA: TGTGCCAGCAGCTCCACGGGACAGGGGAATTACAATGAGCAGTTCTTC
J gene: TRBJ1-2; V gene: TRBV4-2; clone size: .; D gene: .; CDR3 protein: CASSQEGDRGSGGGYTF; CDR3 DNA: TGTGCCAGCAGCCAAGAGGGGGACCGAGGATCGGGGGGTGGCTACACCTTC
J gene: TRBJ1-2; V gene: TRBV28; clone size: once; D gene: .; CDR3 protein: CAVYGEQGIYGYTF; CDR3 DNA: TGTGCCGTTTACGGGGAACAGGGAATCTATGGCTACACCTTC
J gene: TRBJ2-5; V gene: TRBV5-1; clone size: once; D gene: .; CDR3 protein: CASRPRVQETQYF; CDR3 DNA: TGCGCCAGCAGGCCCAGGGTCCAAGAGACCCAGTACTTC
J gene: TRBJ1-3; V gene: TRBV2; clone size: .; D gene: .; CDR3 protein: CASSRGGGNTIYF; CDR3 DNA: TGTGCCAGCAGCAGGGGTGGCGGAAACACCATATATTTT
J gene: TRBJ2-1; V gene: TRBV28; clone size: .; D gene: TRBD1; CDR3 protein: CASSSGTALVEQFF; CDR3 DNA: TGTGCCAGCAGTTCCGGGACAGCCCTAGTGGAGCAGTTCTTC
J gene: TRBJ2-2; V gene: TRBV19; clone size: .; D gene: TRBD1; CDR3 protein: CASSADRGSGELFF; CDR3 DNA: TGTGCCAGTAGTGCCGACAGGGGATCAGGGGAGCTGTTTTTT
J gene: TRBJ2-1; V gene: TRBV5-1; clone size: .; D gene: TRBD2; CDR3 protein: CASSLYERGPHNEQFF; CDR3 DNA: TGCGCCAGCAGCTTGTATGAGCGGGGGCCACACAATGAGCAGTTCTTC
J gene: TRBJ2-2; V gene: TRBV5-1; clone size: once; D gene: .; CDR3 protein: CASGRGINTGELFF; CDR3 DNA: TGCGCCAGCGGCCGAGGGATAAACACCGGGGAGCTGTTTTTT
J gene: TRBJ1-2; V gene: TRBV2; clone size: .; D gene: TRBD1; CDR3 protein: CASRYQQGVGYGYTF; CDR3 DNA: TGTGCCAGCAGATACCAACAGGGGGTTGGCTATGGCTACACCTTC
J gene: TRBJ2-7; V gene: TRBV3-1/TRBV3-2; clone size: .; D gene: TRBD1; CDR3 protein: CASSQWDREYEQYF; CDR3 DNA: TGTGCCAGCAGCCAATGGGACAGGGAGTACGAGCAGTACTTC
J gene: TRBJ1-1; V gene: TRBV15; clone size: few; D gene: .; CDR3 protein: CATSRESGRVNTEAFF; CDR3 DNA: TGTGCCACCAGCAGAGAAAGCGGTAGAGTCAACACTGAAGCTTTCTTT
J gene: TRBJ2-3; V gene: TRBV5-6; clone size: .; D gene: TRBD1; CDR3 protein: CASSLATDREKFTDTQYF; CDR3 DNA: TGTGCCAGCAGCTTGGCCACGGACAGGGAAAAGTTCACAGATACGCAGTATTTT
J gene: TRBJ1-5; V gene: TRBV19; clone size: .; D gene: .; CDR3 protein: CASTPWAGGGNQPQHF; CDR3 DNA: TGTGCCAGTACCCCTTGGGCGGGGGGTGGCAATCAGCCCCAGCATTTT
J gene: TRBJ2-1; V gene: TRBV19; clone size: few; D gene: TRBD1; CDR3 protein: CASSTRDRLYNEQFF; CDR3 DNA: TGTGCCAGTAGTACTCGGGACAGACTCTACAATGAGCAGTTCTTC
J gene: TRBJ2-1; V gene: TRBV5-1; clone size: .; D gene: TRBD1; CDR3 protein: CASSLAWHRGLGEQFF; CDR3 DNA: TGCGCCAGCAGCTTAGCTTGGCACAGGGGGCTGGGTGAGCAGTTCTTC
J gene: TRBJ1-2; V gene: TRBV9; clone size: .; D gene: TRBD1; CDR3 protein: CASSVEATGGAFGYTF; CDR3 DNA: TGTGCCAGCAGCGTAGAAGCAACAGGGGGCGCGTTTGGCTACACCTTC
J gene: TRBJ1-5; V gene: TRBV2; clone size: .; D gene: TRBD1; CDR3 protein: CASSGQGGDQPQHF; CDR3 DNA: TGTGCCAGCAGTGGGCAGGGGGGCGATCAGCCCCAGCATTTT
J gene: TRBJ2-3; V gene: TRBV4-2; clone size: .; D gene: TRBD2; CDR3 protein: CASSQDPAGGTDTQYF; CDR3 DNA: TGTGCCAGCAGCCAAGATCCAGCGGGGGGCACAGATACGCAGTATTTT
J gene: TRBJ1-3; V gene: TRBV13; clone size: .; D gene: .; CDR3 protein: CASSLGGTSGNTIYF; CDR3 DNA: TGTGCCAGCAGCTTGGGGGGTACCTCTGGAAACACCATATATTTT
J gene: TRBJ1-3; V gene: TRBV9; clone size: .; D gene: .; CDR3 protein: CASSVAHPSSGNTIYF; CDR3 DNA: TGTGCCAGCAGCGTAGCCCACCCCAGCTCTGGAAACACCATATATTTT
J gene: TRBJ2-3; V gene: TRBV9; clone size: once; D gene: .; CDR3 protein: CASSGLRDTQYF; CDR3 DNA: TGTGCCAGCAGCGGACTCAGAGATACGCAGTATTTT
J gene: TRBJ1-3; V gene: TRBV6-4; clone size: .; D gene: .; CDR3 protein: CASSDSGGTIYF; CDR3 DNA: TGTGCCAGCAGTGACTCGGGGGGCACCATATATTTT
J gene: TRBJ2-7; V gene: TRBV25-1; clone size: once; D gene: TRBD1; CDR3 protein: CASPRQGNDEQYF; CDR3 DNA: TGTGCCAGCCCCCGACAGGGAAATGACGAGCAGTACTTC